This T cell receptor (beta chain) was sequenced for a study of blood T cell repertoires in COVID-19. About the study: There were acute and convalescent COVID-19 samples, and they came from the United States, Italy and Spain. The cDNA or gDNA used as material had been derived from T cells, B-cell-depleted T cells, or PBMCs.

Study processing details: Cell counts per sample came from amplifying reference gene primers. Measured with immunoSEQ multiplex PCR; TCRdb has only the in-frame clones, and not every one. That table gives V, J and clone size, and the DNA gave D and trimming. The sample has about 100,000 clones; approximately 84% are singletons. Sequenced material: peripheral blood. The source is a human donor in a cohort sampled during active COVID-19.

Written as DNA, the CDR3 is TGCGCCAGCAGCTTGGCCGGGACTGTGTCTGAAGCTTTCTTT. Protein: CASSLAGTVSEAFF. This chain joins TRBV5-1 and TRBJ1-1, with D perhaps TRBD1 (5 bases). The CDR3 has 14 amino acids. CDR1 SGHRS and CDR2 YFSETQ come from the germline V gene. The ends were cut back, 0 bases at V and 6 bases at J, with 12 bases in the middle.